A selection of T cell receptor beta chains follows, all from one sample in a study of OX40 agonist ivuxolimab in advanced cancers. Sequenced by immunoSEQ multiplex PCR; TCRdb stores in-frame clones only, minus some. The table lists about 120,000 clones, 75% to 90% of them singletons. The starting material was CD4+ or CD8+ T cells sorted from blood, obtained in a trial of the OX40 agonist ivuxolimab. These TCRs come from an adult with an advanced solid tumor such as melanoma, head and neck, liver or kidney cancer. Each CDR3 is given with its conserved first and last residue. The D gene is left open where the match is weak. Clone size appears in some rows only: once, few, many, or a class for an expanded clone.

D: .
size: once
J: TRBJ2-7
V: TRBV28
DNA: TGTGCCAGCAGTCGGGGGTTCTACGAGCAGTACTTC
CDR3: CASSRGFYEQYF

D: TRBD2
size: .
J: TRBJ2-3
V: TRBV18
DNA: TGTGCCAGCTCACGGCAGACAAGCGGGGTCACAGATACGCAGTATTTT
CDR3: CASSRQTSGVTDTQYF

D: TRBD1
size: .
J: TRBJ2-3
V: TRBV5-4
DNA: TGTGCCAGCAGCTCACAGGGGTCTAGCACAGATACGCAGTATTTT
CDR3: CASSSQGSSTDTQYF

D: .
size: once
J: TRBJ1-3
V: TRBV4-2
DNA: TGTGCCAGCAGCCAAGATACGAGGGGCGGCCGCTCTGGAAACACCATATATTTT
CDR3: CASSQDTRGGRSGNTIYF

D: .
size: .
J: TRBJ1-1
V: TRBV30
DNA: TGTGCCTGGAGCCTCCTTGATAGCAGTGAAGCTTTCTTT
CDR3: CAWSLLDSSEAFF

D: TRBD2
size: .
J: TRBJ2-5
V: TRBV7-3
DNA: TGTGCCAGCAGCTTAAGCCTAGCGGGGGAAGAGACCCAGTACTTC
CDR3: CASSLSLAGEETQYF

D: .
size: once
J: TRBJ2-2
V: TRBV9
DNA: TGTGCCAGCAGCGTAGCTTTAGAGACCGGAGGGTCCGGGGAGCTGTTTTTT
CDR3: CASSVALETGGSGELFF

D: TRBD2
size: .
J: TRBJ2-2
V: TRBV2
DNA: TGTGCCAGCAGGGGACTAGCGGGGACCGGGGAGCTGTTTTTT
CDR3: CASRGLAGTGELFF

D: TRBD2
size: .
J: TRBJ2-1
V: TRBV7-9
DNA: TGTGCCAGCAGCTTGGGACTAGCGGGGAGCAATGAGCAGTTCTTC
CDR3: CASSLGLAGSNEQFF

D: .
size: .
J: TRBJ1-1
V: TRBV7-9
DNA: TGTGCCAGCAGCTGGGAATCCGCTGAAGCTTTCTTT
CDR3: CASSWESAEAFF

D: .
size: .
J: TRBJ1-2
V: TRBV27
DNA: TGTGCCAGCAGTCACCCTACGACAGTGACTAACTATGGCTACACCTTC
CDR3: CASSHPTTVTNYGYTF

D: TRBD1
size: .
J: TRBJ2-3
V: TRBV10-3
DNA: TGTGCCATCAGTGATCTAGGACAGGCAGATACGCAGTATTTT
CDR3: CAISDLGQADTQYF

D: .
size: .
J: TRBJ2-7
V: TRBV28
DNA: TGTGCCAGCAGGGGATCCTTGGGGGACCTTACCTACGAGCAGTACTTC
CDR3: CASRGSLGDLTYEQYF

D: .
size: .
J: TRBJ1-1
V: TRBV28
DNA: TGTGCCAGCAGTTTGGGGGCGTCGTATACTGAAGCTTTCTTT
CDR3: CASSLGASYTEAFF

D: TRBD2
size: .
J: TRBJ2-3
V: TRBV6-4
DNA: TGTGCCAGCAGTGACTCTAGCGGGGGGGCTAGCGATACGCAGTATTTT
CDR3: CASSDSSGGASDTQYF

D: .
size: .
J: TRBJ2-1
V: TRBV18
DNA: TGTGCCAGCTCAAACTCTAGGGGGGGTCACAATGAGCAGTTCTTC
CDR3: CASSNSRGGHNEQFF

D: .
size: .
J: TRBJ1-2
V: TRBV7-2
DNA: TGTGCCAGCAGCTTAGGGTGGCAGGATTTGGGCTACACCTTC
CDR3: CASSLGWQDLGYTF

D: .
size: .
J: TRBJ1-6
V: TRBV19
DNA: TGTGCCAGTAGTACCCGACAGGAATCTTCACCCCTCCACTTT
CDR3: CASSTRQESSPLHF

D: .
size: .
J: TRBJ1-2
V: TRBV7-2
DNA: TGTGCCAGCAGCTTATCCCTCGAATTCAGCTACACCTTC
CDR3: CASSLSLEFSYTF

D: TRBD2
size: few
J: TRBJ2-3
V: TRBV7-2
DNA: TGTGCCAGCAGATTAGCGGGGGGACCAGATACGCAGTATTTT
CDR3: CASRLAGGPDTQYF

D: TRBD1
size: .
J: TRBJ2-3
V: TRBV5-1
DNA: TGCGCCAGCAGCTCCTCAGGGGGAGATACGCAGTATTTT
CDR3: CASSSSGGDTQYF

D: .
size: .
J: TRBJ2-2
V: TRBV28
DNA: TGTGCCAGCAGTGTCATTAGAGGGACCGGGGAGCTGTTTTTT
CDR3: CASSVIRGTGELFF

D: .
size: .
J: TRBJ2-2
V: TRBV28
DNA: TGTGCCAGCGGGGCGGGGAGGACCGGGGAGCTGTTTTTT
CDR3: CASGAGRTGELFF

D: .
size: .
J: TRBJ2-5
V: TRBV5-4
DNA: TGTGCCAGCAGCTTGCAAGGACCTCCGCAAGAGACCCAGTACTTC
CDR3: CASSLQGPPQETQYF

D: .
size: .
J: TRBJ2-7
V: TRBV29-1
DNA: TGCAGCGTTAGGGGGGCCTACGAGCAGTACTTC
CDR3: CSVRGAYEQYF

D: TRBD2
size: .
J: TRBJ2-7
V: TRBV11-2
DNA: TGTGCCAGCAGCTTCCGACTAGCGGGCGACGAGCAGTACTTC
CDR3: CASSFRLAGDEQYF

D: .
size: few
J: TRBJ2-2
V: TRBV15
DNA: TGTGCCACCAGCAGAGATTTAGTCGGGGAGCTGTTTTTT
CDR3: CATSRDLVGELFF

D: .
size: .
J: TRBJ1-5
V: TRBV1
DNA: TGCACCAGCAGCCAATCGCCGGGACAGGATCAGCCCCAGCATTTT
CDR3: CTSSQSPGQDQPQHF

D: .
size: .
J: TRBJ1-4
V: TRBV28
DNA: TGTGCCAGCAGTTTAGCCGGCAGAACTAATGAAAAACTGTTTTTT
CDR3: CASSLAGRTNEKLFF

D: TRBD2
size: .
J: TRBJ2-3
V: TRBV9
DNA: TGTGCCAGCAGCGTCCAAGCGGGGCTAGAGACAGATACGCAGTATTTT
CDR3: CASSVQAGLETDTQYF

D: TRBD2
size: .
J: TRBJ2-5
V: TRBV4-1
DNA: TGCGCCAGCCAACAAAATGCGGGGGGGCTCCAAGAGACCCAGTACTTC
CDR3: CASQQNAGGLQETQYF

D: TRBD1
size: once
J: TRBJ2-3
V: TRBV27
DNA: TGTGCCAGCAGTCCAGGGGGACAGTATTTAGATACGCAGTATTTT
CDR3: CASSPGGQYLDTQYF

D: TRBD1
size: .
J: TRBJ2-3
V: TRBV30
DNA: TGTGCCTGGAAAGGGACAGGGGAAGGTACGCAGTATTTT
CDR3: CAWKGTGEGTQYF

D: TRBD1
size: .
J: TRBJ2-5
V: TRBV28
DNA: TGTGCCAGCATTGGGGACAGTTGGTACCAAGAGACCCAGTACTTC
CDR3: CASIGDSWYQETQYF

D: TRBD1
size: .
J: TRBJ2-7
V: TRBV5-1
DNA: TGCGCCAGCAGCTTTAGCCGGGACAGGGAAAGCGAGCAGTACTTC
CDR3: CASSFSRDRESEQYF

D: .
size: few
J: TRBJ2-5
V: TRBV28
DNA: TGTGCCAGCAGGTCCGCAGTGGAGACCCAGTACTTC
CDR3: CASRSAVETQYF

D: .
size: .
J: TRBJ1-2
V: TRBV30
DNA: TGTGCCTGGAGTGTACAGAGGTATGGCTACACCTTC
CDR3: CAWSVQRYGYTF

D: TRBD1
size: .
J: TRBJ1-2
V: TRBV4-3
DNA: TGCGCCAGCAGCCAAGGGGGACAGGACCCCTATGGCTACACCTTC
CDR3: CASSQGGQDPYGYTF

D: .
size: .
J: TRBJ2-7
V: TRBV6-5
DNA: TGTGCCAGCAGTTACTCGAGAGAGCAGTACTTC
CDR3: CASSYSREQYF

D: TRBD2
size: once
J: TRBJ2-1
V: TRBV13
DNA: TGTGCCAGCAGCGCGTCTAGCGGGGGGAGCTCCTACAATGAGCAGTTCTTC
CDR3: CASSASSGGSSYNEQFF

D: TRBD1
size: .
J: TRBJ2-7
V: TRBV6-5
DNA: TGTGCCAGCAGTTACTCGACAGGGGGCGGCTACGAGCAGTACTTC
CDR3: CASSYSTGGGYEQYF

D: TRBD2
size: .
J: TRBJ2-5
V: TRBV14
DNA: TGTGCCAGCAGCCAACGAACGGGGGGTACAGAGACCCAGTACTTC
CDR3: CASSQRTGGTETQYF